This TCR beta chain was identified during a study of resident and recirculating memory T cells in vitiligo. The J segment lost 4 bases and the V segment lost 2 bases, leaving 7 bases of the junction unmatched. Per the germline V gene, CDR1 is SEHNR and CDR2 is FQNEAQ (reference sequence). The CDR3 spans 15 residues. No change in lesions over the prior 6 months defined stable disease. Repertoires were generated with immunoSEQ multiplex PCR, while TCRdb's copy carries only in-frame clones and drops some. The sample has around 70,000 clones, roughly 90% seen once. Note on this clone: Its antigen remains unknown.

Study conclusions and caveats: No single dominant TCR clone appeared; lesion clonality varied.

The TCR originated in a male donor with vitiligo. The specimen sequenced was blood. This chain links TRBV7-9 with TRBJ1-2; the match to TRBD1 covers 7 bases. In DNA form, the CDR3 reads TGTGCCAGCAGCTTATTCGGACAGGCGCCCTATGGCTACACCTTC. Its protein product is CASSLFGQAPYGYTF. Using reference TRBV7-9 and TRBJ1-2 for the parts outside the CDR3, the full variable domain is DTGVSQNPRHKITKRGQNVTFRCDPISEHNRLYWYRQTLGQGPEFLTYFQNEAQLEKSRLLSDRFSAERPKGSFSTLEIQRTEQGDSAMYLCASSLFGQAPYGYTFGSGTRLTVV.